The 30 T cell receptor beta chains listed next were all sequenced from one sample in a study of T cell responses to AZD1222 COVID-19 vaccine. Sequenced by immunoSEQ multiplex PCR; TCRdb stores in-frame clones only, minus some. The data hold 120,000 to 150,000 clones, with 75% to 90% observed a single time. The sample was peripheral blood, taken 28 days after the second AZD1222 dose. The receptor source for this set is an adult who received the AZD1222 COVID-19 vaccine.

On this clone: At one end the junction does not follow the germline gene, possibly because of a read error. This sequence joins TRBV5-5 and TRBJ1-5; 12 bases align to TRBD1. Germline V CDR1 and CDR2: SGHKS, YYEKEE (reference sequence). The CDR3 sequence is 15 residues long. The CDR3 protein is CASSLGTGGKQPQHF. CDR3 bases: TGTGCCAGCAGCCTGGGGACAGGGGGCAAACAGCCCCAGCATTTT.

The rearrangement joins TRBV7-3 to TRBJ2-2; D unclear. Germline V gene data show CDR1 as SGHTA and CDR2 as FQGTGA. V lost 6 bases and J 1 base, leaving 12 bases between the germline ends. The CDR3 totals 15 residues. CDR3 DNA: TGTGCCAGCAGTGGAACTACGGAGAACACCGGGGAGCTGTTTTTT. This encodes CASSGTTENTGELFF.

The chain combines TRBV28 with TRBJ2-7; 9 bases fit TRBD1. The CDR3 length is 16 residues. Germline lookup yields CDR1 MDHEN and CDR2 SYDVKM. Unmatched junction bases numbered 6, after V lost 3 bases and J lost 0 bases. This CDR3 reads CASSFSYRGLSYEQYF. For the CDR3, the DNA is TGTGCCAGCAGTTTCTCTTACAGGGGGCTCTCCTACGAGCAGTACTTC.

The chain links TRBV27 to TRBJ1-5; D is perhaps TRBD1 (6 bases). There are 10 residues in the CDR3. Germline V gene data show CDR1 as MNHEY and CDR2 as SMNVEV (reference sequence). Here the CDR3 DNA reads TGTGGGGGGCGAGTGGGGCCCCAGCATTTT. As protein: CGGRVGPQHF.

This chain joins TRBV6-5 and TRBJ1-3; D might be TRBD1 (6 bases). CDR1 and CDR2 (germline): MNHEY, SVGAGI. Between the trimmed V and J ends, which lost 5 bases and 3 bases, there was a span of 14 bases. The CDR3 totals 15 residues. In nucleotides, the CDR3 is TGTGCCAGCAGTCCTACCCCCAGGGGTGGAAACACCATATATTTT. Protein product: CASSPTPRGGNTIYF.

The rearrangement uses TRBV6-6 and TRBJ1-5; D call uncertain. The germline V gene has CDR1 MNHNY and CDR2 SVGAGI (reference sequence). The CDR3 is made up of 15 amino acids. V was shortened by 7 bases and J by 2 bases, with 15 bases between the two germline ends. CDR3 DNA: TGTGCCAGCATCAAGGCCGCACCTGGCAATCAGCCCCAGCATTTT. Amino acid sequence: CASIKAAPGNQPQHF.

The count of this clone is one. The chain combines TRBV11-2 with TRBJ2-7, with no clear D. CDR3 length: 12 amino acids. V shed 6 bases and J shed 5 bases, with 11 bases lying between them. Germline V gives CDR1 SGHAT, CDR2 FQNNGV. CDR3 in amino acids: CASRQPNHEQYF. The CDR3 coding sequence is TGTGCCAGCAGGCAGCCTAACCACGAGCAGTACTTC.

This clone was seen just once. V usage is TRBV27 and J usage is TRBJ1-1; 7 nucleotides match TRBD1. Germline CDR1 is MNHEY and CDR2 is SMNVEV (reference sequence). V lost 3 bases and J lost 4; bases outside the gene matches: 8. The length of the CDR3 is 15 residues. CDR3 amino acids: CASSFRQGYGTEAFF. The CDR3, as DNA: TGTGCCAGCAGTTTTAGACAGGGTTACGGCACTGAAGCTTTCTTT.

The chain combines TRBV19 with TRBJ2-3; possibly TRBD1 for D (5 bases). Germline V gene lookup returns CDR1 LNHDA and CDR2 SQIVND (reference sequence). This CDR3 contains 15 residues. The ends were cut back, 5 bases at V and 2 bases at J, with 14 bases in the middle. CDR3 DNA sequence: TGTGCCAGTAGTCCCGGACAAACCCCCACAGATACGCAGTATTTT. Translation: CASSPGQTPTDTQYF.

This sequence joins TRBV9 and TRBJ2-1; 10 nucleotides match TRBD2. The CDR3 totals 17 residues. Looked up from germline, CDR1 is SGDLS and CDR2 is YYNGEE. V gave up 2 bases and J gave up 5 bases; unmatched junction bases: 10. CDR3 residues: CASSVDPLAGVNNEQFF. In DNA form, the CDR3 reads TGTGCCAGCAGCGTGGACCCCCTAGCGGGAGTTAACAATGAGCAGTTCTTC.

The chain uses TRBV7-2 and TRBJ1-2, with D maybe TRBD1 (5 bases). CDR1 is SGHTA and CDR2 is FQGNSA in the germline V gene. V lost 5 bases and J lost 3, with 16 bases in between. This CDR3 is built from 15 residues. The CDR3 sequence is CASSIQGDSYYGYTF. CDR3 DNA: TGTGCCAGCAGCATCCAGGGTGATTCGTACTATGGCTACACCTTC.

The V and J genes are TRBV29-1 and TRBJ2-7; D is undetermined. V lost 5 bases to trimming and J lost 6 bases, with 8 bases between them. This CDR3 region has 10 residues. Per the germline V gene, CDR1 is SQVTM and CDR2 is ANQGSEA. CDR3 sequence reads: CSVNSGEQYF. DNA for the CDR3: TGCAGCGTTAACAGTGGCGAGCAGTACTTC.

V is TRBV4-2 and J is TRBJ2-7; 16 nucleotides match TRBD2. Looked up from germline, CDR1 is LGHNA and CDR2 is YNFKEQ. V shed 1 base and J 6 bases; nucleotides not matched to a gene: 9. This CDR3 is 18 amino acids long. The CDR3 here is CASSQGWGLAGGYSEQYF. CDR3 sequence (DNA): TGTGCCAGCAGCCAAGGTTGGGGACTAGCGGGAGGGTACTCCGAGCAGTACTTC.

V and J are TRBV30 and TRBJ2-1; D assignment may be TRBD1 or TRBD2 (6 bases each). This CDR3 is 12 amino acids long. Germline loops: CDR1 GTSNPN, CDR2 SVGIG (reference sequence). The V end was cut by 5 bases, the J end by 9 bases, with 14 bases between. The CDR3 bases are TGTGCCTGGGAGTCAGGAGGGGGTGAGCAGTTCTTC. Translated: CAWESGGGEQFF.

This clone was seen once. The chain couples TRBV6-1 to TRBJ2-3; TRBD2 aligns across 8 bases. Per germline, CDR1 MNHNS and CDR2 SASEGT. After removal of 2 bases from V and 0 bases from J, the junction contained 10 bases not matched to a gene. The CDR3 sequence is 18 residues long. This chain's CDR3 is CASSEMGGGIFSTDTQYF. For the CDR3, the DNA is TGTGCCAGCAGTGAAATGGGCGGGGGGATTTTTAGCACAGATACGCAGTATTTT.

This chain links TRBV5-1 with TRBJ2-1; D is unresolved. The CDR3 is made up of 14 amino acids. Germline V lookup: CDR1 SGHRS, CDR2 YFSETQ. V shed 0 bases and J shed 9 bases, with 13 bases lying between them. CDR3 DNA sequence: TGCGCCAGCAGCTTGGCACGTCTAAATGGTGAGCAGTTCTTC. It yields the protein CASSLARLNGEQFF.

Only one count was recorded for this clone. V usage is TRBV5-6 and J usage is TRBJ1-3; D unresolved. Germline CDR1 is SGHDT and CDR2 is YYEEEE. Trimming pared 5 bases from V and 1 base from J, leaving 10 bases between. The length of the CDR3 is 14 residues. CDR3 DNA sequence: TGTGCCAGCAGTAACCTCGGGTCTGGAAACACCATATATTTT. Encoded protein: CASSNLGSGNTIYF. The full variable domain, rest sourced from reference TRBV5-6 and TRBJ1-3, is DAGVTQSPTHLIKTRGQQVTLRCSPKSGHDTVSWYQQALGQGPQFIFQYYEEEERQRGNFPDRFSGHQFPNYSSELNVNALLLGDSALYLCASSNLGSGNTIYFGEGSWLTVV.

The chain joins TRBV6-6 to TRBJ1-5; 8 bases line up with TRBD1. The CDR3 loop spans 14 amino acids. The V gene's germline CDR1 is MNHNY and CDR2 SVGAGI (reference sequence). Losses at the gene ends were 2 bases for V and 7 bases for J; bases not matched to a gene: 4. The CDR3 nucleotides read TGTGCCAGCAGTTACAAGACAGGGGTCCAGCCCCAGCATTTT. Its translation: CASSYKTGVQPQHF.

The CDR3 DNA sequence: TGTGCCAGCAGCTTAACAGGGAGGAATGAAAAACTGTTTTTT. It yields the protein CASSLTGRNEKLFF. This chain connects TRBV7-9 to TRBJ1-4, with D possibly being TRBD1 (6 bases). The CDR3 totals 14 residues. The germline V and J ends were trimmed by 2 bases and 5 bases, with 9 bases remaining between them. The V gene's germline CDR1 is SEHNR and CDR2 FQNEAQ (reference sequence).

The chain recombines TRBV5-1 with TRBJ2-7; 9 positions agree with TRBD1. This CDR3 contains 14 residues. Germline trimming cut 0 bases from V and 3 bases from J; bases unmatched to any gene: 1. Germline V gene data show CDR1 as SGHRS and CDR2 as YFSETQ. The DNA of the CDR3 is TGCGCCAGCAGCTTGGGACAGGGGGTCTACGAGCAGTACTTC. It codes for CASSLGQGVYEQYF.

The DNA of the CDR3 is TGTGCCAGCAACCTAGCGGGAGCCTCCTCTTACTACGAGCAGTACTTC. Encoded protein: CASNLAGASSYYEQYF. The J gene is TRBJ2-7, the V gene TRBV28; 10 nucleotides agree with TRBD2. Unmatched junction bases numbered 12, after V lost 7 bases and J lost 3 bases. The CDR3 is 16 residues long. Per the germline V gene, CDR1 is MDHEN and CDR2 is SYDVKM. Full variable domain (missing parts from reference TRBV28 and TRBJ2-7): DVKVTQSSRYLVKRTGEKVFLECVQDMDHENMFWYRQDPGLGLRLIYFSYDVKMKEKGDIPEGYSVSREKKERFSLILESASTNQTSMYLCASNLAGASSYYEQYFGPGTRLTVT.

This rearrangement joins TRBV11-2 to TRBJ1-5; D ambiguous. Trimming removed 2 bases from V and 6 bases from J, with 8 bases in between. Germline lookup yields CDR1 SGHAT and CDR2 FQNNGV. The length of the CDR3 is 13 residues. This chain's CDR3 is CASSLTETQPQHF. CDR3 DNA: TGTGCCAGCAGCTTAACAGAAACTCAGCCCCAGCATTTT.

This chain links TRBV23-1 with TRBJ1-5; the match to TRBD1 covers 10 bases. TRBV23-1 is an open reading frame whose function is uncertain. With V trimmed by 0 bases and J by 5 bases, 10 bases remained unmatched. This CDR3 region has 18 residues. The CDR3 DNA reads TGCGCCAGCAGTCAATCTGGAAGACAGGGGGCTTGGGATCAGCCCCAGCATTTT. Translated: CASSQSGRQGAWDQPQHF.

The rearrangement uses TRBV3-1 (or the pseudogene TRBV3-2) and TRBJ2-7, with 10 bases fitting TRBD2. The length of the CDR3 is 17 residues. Germline CDR1 LGHDT, CDR2 YNNKEL (reference sequence). The trim removed 0 bases at V and 6 bases at J, leaving 11 bases unmatched. CDR3 coding DNA: TGTGCCAGCAGCCAAGAATACTCGGGGACTAGCGAAACCGAGCAGTACTTC. This codes for CASSQEYSGTSETEQYF.

The chain has TRBV28 and TRBJ2-7, with 8 positions matching TRBD2. This CDR3 has 16 residues. The germline V gene has CDR1 MDHEN and CDR2 SYDVKM. V shed 5 bases, J shed 3 bases, and the junction held 12 bases outside the gene matches. The CDR3: CASSTGLVLPRYEQYF. CDR3 DNA: TGTGCCAGCAGTACGGGACTAGTTTTGCCCCGCTACGAGCAGTACTTC.

This chain joins TRBV7-2 and TRBJ1-6, with unresolved D. Germline V gives CDR1 SGHTA, CDR2 FQGNSA. This CDR3 region has 15 residues. V was clipped by 1 base and J by 3 bases, with 7 bases between them. CDR3 nucleotide sequence: TGTGCCAGCAGCTTAGTAGACGACTATAATTCACCCCTCCACTTT. This encodes CASSLVDDYNSPLHF.

This clone has only a few counts. The V gene is TRBV7-2, the J gene TRBJ2-7; either TRBD1 or TRBD2 may supply D (5 bases each). This CDR3 comprises 13 residues. Germline CDR1 and CDR2: SGHTA and FQGNSA. Trimming took 6 bases from V and 3 from J, leaving 12 bases between them. The CDR3 DNA reads as TGTGCCAGCAGTAGGGACCGCAACTACGAGCAGTACTTC. Amino acids: CASSRDRNYEQYF.

The V call is TRBV27, the J call TRBJ2-6, with 9 nucleotides matching TRBD1. V dropped 5 bases and J dropped 0; count of bases not matched to a gene: 11. CDR1 is MNHEY and CDR2 is SMNVEV in the germline V gene (reference sequence). CDR3 size: 19 residues. CDR3 in DNA: TGTGCCAGCAGTCTTCGTTCCGGGACAGGGAGCTCTGGGGCCAACGTCCTGACTTTC. It specifies CASSLRSGTGSSGANVLTF. Filled out from reference TRBV27 and TRBJ2-6, the complete variable domain reads EAQVTQNPRYLITVTGKKLTVTCSQNMNHEYMSWYRQDPGLGLRQIYYSMNVEVTDKGDVPEGYKVSRKEKRNFPLILESPSPNQTSLYFCASSLRSGTGSSGANVLTFGAGSRLTVL.

The chain combines TRBV7-8 with TRBJ1-2, with 7 bases aligning to TRBD1. Per the germline V gene, CDR1 is SGHVS and CDR2 is FQNEAQ. The CDR3 covers 13 residues. Trimming took 5 bases from V and 4 from J; bases not matched to a gene: 4. Here the CDR3 DNA reads TGTGCCAGCAGCGCCCGGACAGGCTATGGCTACACCTTC. As protein: CASSARTGYGYTF.

The chain uses TRBV29-1 and TRBJ2-7; 8 positions agree with TRBD1. The germline gives CDR1 SQVTM, CDR2 ANQGSEA. V lost 6 bases, J lost 0 bases, and 7 bases stayed unmatched. This CDR3 is 14 amino acids long. Written as DNA, the CDR3 is TGCAGCGTGGCCGGACAGGGCGTCTCCTACGAGCAGTACTTC. Translation: CSVAGQGVSYEQYF.